One sample yielded the 31 T cell receptor beta chains listed below, sequenced in a study of cytomegalovirus exposure and HLA in healthy donors. PCR used 60 Vbeta primers and 13 Jbeta primers. This table comes from immunoSEQ multiplex PCR, and its TCRdb copy is limited to in-frame clones, with some not included. Here the sample spans some 95,000 clones, around 80% being singletons. Sequenced input: PBMCs. These receptors were taken from a man younger than 40 in good health and CMV-seronegative.

V and J are TRBV5-1 and TRBJ2-7; D remains ambiguous. Trimming took 2 bases from V and 4 from J, leaving 7 bases between them. This CDR3 spans 12 amino acids. The germline CDR1 and CDR2 sequences are SGHRS and YFSETQ. CDR3 DNA sequence: TGCGCCAGCAGCTTTGGGCAGTACGAGCAGTACTTC. Translating it yields CASSFGQYEQYF.

The chain has TRBV4-1 and TRBJ2-5; a possible D gene is TRBD2 (6 bases). V lost 1 base and J 3 bases, leaving 9 bases between the germline ends. The CDR3 totals 14 residues. Germline V lookup: CDR1 MGHRA, CDR2 YSYEKL. The CDR3, as DNA: TGCGCCAGCAGCCAAGTTCCGGGGGAAGAGACCCAGTACTTC. It encodes CASSQVPGEETQYF.

This sequence joins TRBV7-9 and TRBJ2-3, with TRBD2 matching over 11 bases. The CDR3 totals 14 residues. The trim removed 7 bases at V and 7 bases at J, leaving 7 bases unmatched. The germline V gene has CDR1 SEHNR and CDR2 FQNEAQ (reference sequence). CDR3 sequence: CASNSGTSGNTQYF. The CDR3 coding sequence is TGTGCCAGCAACTCCGGGACTAGCGGAAATACGCAGTATTTT.

The chain couples TRBV29-1 to TRBJ2-1; a possible D gene is TRBD2 (6 bases). This CDR3 is built from 15 residues. The ends were cut back, 6 bases at V and 0 bases at J, with 15 bases in the middle. From germline, CDR1 is SQVTM and CDR2 ANQGSEA. CDR3 sequence: CSVEGPEGSYNEQFF. The CDR3 DNA follows: TGCAGCGTGGAGGGTCCGGAGGGCTCCTACAATGAGCAGTTCTTC.

This chain links TRBV7-2 with TRBJ2-1; D gene ambiguous. The CDR3 is made up of 11 amino acids. Between the trimmed V and J ends, which lost 6 bases and 4 bases, there was a span of 4 bases. The V gene's germline CDR1 is SGHTA and CDR2 FQGNSA. CDR3 region: CASSTYNEQFF. In nucleotides, the CDR3 is TGTGCCAGCAGTACATACAATGAGCAGTTCTTC.

The chain employs TRBV13 and TRBJ2-1; D is unclear. CDR1 and CDR2 from the germline V gene are PRHDT and FYEKMQ (reference sequence). The germline V and J ends were trimmed by 2 bases and 2 bases, with 25 bases remaining between them. This CDR3 has 20 residues. The CDR3 loop reads CASSLYSKPDSLSPYNEQFF. DNA of the CDR3: TGTGCCAGCAGCTTATATTCGAAGCCCGACTCCCTTTCTCCCTACAATGAGCAGTTCTTC.

The CDR3 is CASGEYEQYF. CDR3 DNA sequence: TGTGCCAGCGGGGAGTACGAGCAGTACTTC. The chain uses TRBV7-8 and TRBJ2-7, with TRBD2 as a possible D gene (5 bases). V lost 8 bases, J lost 4 bases, and 6 bases lay in between. CDR1 is SGHVS and CDR2 is FQNEAQ in the germline V gene. CDR3 size: 10 residues. Supplemented by reference TRBV7-8 and TRBJ2-7, the full variable domain reads GAGVSQSPRYKVAKRGQDVALRCDPISGHVSLFWYQQALGQGPEFLTYFQNEAQLDKSGLPSDRFFAERPEGSVSTLKIQRTQQEDSAVYLCASGEYEQYFGPGTRLTVT.

The V and J genes are TRBV28 and TRBJ1-3, with 9 bases lining up with TRBD1. CDR3 length: 16 amino acids. Germline trimming cut 3 bases from V and 2 bases from J; bases unmatched to any gene: 5. The V gene's germline CDR1 is MDHEN and CDR2 SYDVKM. The CDR3 nucleotides are TGTGCCAGCAGTTTCAACGGACAGGGGACTGGAAACACCATATATTTT. Protein: CASSFNGQGTGNTIYF.

The V gene is TRBV30, the J gene TRBJ1-1, with 9 bases matching TRBD1. From germline, CDR1 is GTSNPN and CDR2 SVGIG (reference sequence). The CDR3 consists of 16 residues. The V and J ends lost 8 bases and 5 bases, in that order; junction bases with no gene match: 18. CDR3 sequence: CALFRLIQGALTEAFF. The CDR3, as DNA: TGTGCCCTCTTCAGACTTATACAGGGGGCGCTGACTGAAGCTTTCTTT.

This chain connects TRBV11-2 to TRBJ1-4; D gene uncertain. Germline CDR1 SGHAT, CDR2 FQNNGV. V was shortened by 1 base and J by 13 bases, with 10 bases between the two germline ends. CDR3 size: 12 residues. The CDR3 loop is CASSLVRHRLFF. CDR3 nucleotide sequence: TGTGCCAGCAGCTTAGTTCGACACAGACTGTTTTTT.

J is TRBJ2-2 and V is TRBV5-1; 16 nucleotides agree with TRBD2. Trimming removed 0 bases from V and 2 bases from J; junction bases left unmatched: 4. Germline CDR1 is SGHRS and CDR2 is YFSETQ. The CDR3 length is 19 residues. CDR3 DNA sequence: TGCGCCAGCAGCTTGGTGGGACTAGCGGGAGGGAAAAACACCGGGGAGCTGTTTTTT. Protein product: CASSLVGLAGGKNTGELFF. Full variable domain (outside the CDR3, taken from reference TRBV5-1 and TRBJ2-2): KAGVTQTPRYLIKTRGQQVTLSCSPISGHRSVSWYQQTPGQGLQFLFEYFSETQRNKGNFPGRFSGRQFSNSRSEMNVSTLELGDSALYLCASSLVGLAGGKNTGELFFGEGSRLTVL.

This chain uses TRBV7-2 with TRBJ1-2, with 12 bases fitting TRBD1. The CDR3 is 15 amino acids. CDR1 is SGHTA, CDR2 FQGNSA, per germline. J lost 4 bases, V lost 5 bases, and 5 bases had no gene match. CDR3 DNA sequence: TGTGCCAGCAGCCCTGGGACAGGGGGCGTCTATGGCTACACCTTC. Translating it yields CASSPGTGGVYGYTF.

CDR3 sequence reads: CASSTQGSNEKLFF. The CDR3 coding sequence is TGTGCCAGCAGCACACAGGGTTCGAATGAAAAACTGTTTTTT. The chain combines TRBV9 with TRBJ1-4, with D possibly matching TRBD1 (6 bases). The germline gives CDR1 SGDLS, CDR2 YYNGEE. Deletions cut 4 bases from V and 5 bases from J, with 12 bases between. This CDR3 comprises 14 residues.

This clone has a handful of counts. The chain carries TRBV6-4 and TRBJ2-3; D call uncertain. The CDR3 is 13 residues long. V shed 4 bases and J shed 0 bases, with 5 bases lying between them. Germline CDR1 reads MRHNA; CDR2 reads SNTAGT. CDR3 region: CASSVASTDTQYF. In DNA, the CDR3 is TGTGCCAGCAGTGTGGCCAGCACAGATACGCAGTATTTT.

The rearrangement uses TRBV5-1 and TRBJ2-7; D is possibly TRBD2 (5 bases). The length of the CDR3 is 16 residues. Germline V lookup: CDR1 SGHRS, CDR2 YFSETQ. With 4 bases removed from V and 2 bases from J, the gap between germline ends came to 19 bases. The CDR3 sequence: CASSDTGRKLPYEQYF. CDR3 DNA sequence: TGCGCCAGCAGCGACACGGGAAGGAAGCTACCCTACGAGCAGTACTTC. Full variable domain (outside the CDR3, taken from reference TRBV5-1 and TRBJ2-7): KAGVTQTPRYLIKTRGQQVTLSCSPISGHRSVSWYQQTPGQGLQFLFEYFSETQRNKGNFPGRFSGRQFSNSRSEMNVSTLELGDSALYLCASSDTGRKLPYEQYFGPGTRLTVT.

V usage is TRBV7-2 and J usage is TRBJ1-6; 8 bases are shared with TRBD1. Germline trimming cut 5 bases from V and 10 bases from J; bases unmatched to any gene: 7. The germline gives CDR1 SGHTA, CDR2 FQGNSA. The CDR3 totals 14 residues. Here the CDR3 reads CASSEGTGGSPLHF. The CDR3 nucleotides are TGTGCCAGCAGCGAAGGGACAGGAGGGTCACCCCTCCACTTT.

This clone is deemed medium-sized. The chain combines TRBV6-1 with TRBJ1-1; D is perhaps TRBD1 (5 bases). Looked up from germline, CDR1 is MNHNS and CDR2 is SASEGT. The CDR3 spans 13 residues. V was clipped by 11 bases and J by 1 base, with 14 bases between them. As DNA, the CDR3 is TGTGCCGCCGCCCGGGGGGAGAACACTGAAGCTTTCTTT. Its protein product is CAAARGENTEAFF.

The CDR3 reads CAFDRGNTEAFF. The CDR3 bases are TGTGCCTTCGATCGGGGGAACACTGAAGCTTTCTTT. The chain has TRBV30 and TRBJ1-1, with D hard to call. The CDR3 runs to 12 residues. The germline CDR1 and CDR2 sequences are GTSNPN and SVGIG (reference sequence). Trimming removed 7 bases at V and 1 base at J, with 10 bases between.

With respect to this clone: At one of its ends the junction is not consistent with the germline gene, which may arise from a read error. The chain joins TRBV30 to TRBJ1-2; possible D gene TRBD1, 5 bases. The CDR3 spans 13 residues. The germline V gene encodes CDR1 GTSNPN and CDR2 SVGIG (reference sequence). The CDR3 is CAWSAGVRYGYIF. The CDR3 coding sequence is TGTGCCTGGAGTGCGGGGGTTCGGTATGGCTACATCTTC.

The J gene is TRBJ1-2, the V gene TRBV5-4, with 7 bases identical to TRBD1. The J segment lost 4 bases and the V segment lost 5 bases, leaving 11 bases of the junction unmatched. This CDR3 spans 15 amino acids. Germline V gene data show CDR1 as SGHNT and CDR2 as YYREEE (reference sequence). CDR3 sequence reads: CASSIGQAPFYGYTF. The CDR3 bases are TGTGCCAGCAGTATTGGACAGGCCCCCTTCTATGGCTACACCTTC. Full variable domain (missing parts from reference TRBV5-4 and TRBJ1-2): ETGVTQSPTHLIKTRGQQVTLRCSSQSGHNTVSWYQQALGQGPQFIFQYYREEENGRGNFPPRFSGLQFPNYSSELNVNALELDDSALYLCASSIGQAPFYGYTFGSGTRLTVV.

The chain is built from TRBV5-1 and TRBJ1-2; the match to TRBD1 covers 9 bases. The germline V gene has CDR1 SGHRS and CDR2 YFSETQ. V shed 2 bases, J shed 5 bases, and the junction held 7 bases outside the gene matches. This CDR3 region has 15 residues. For the CDR3, the DNA is TGCGCCAGCAGCTTAAGGGACAGGGAAGGGTATGGCTACACCTTC. Its translation: CASSLRDREGYGYTF.

The chain has TRBV9 and TRBJ2-7; a weak D match, TRBD2 (6 bases). The CDR3 has 13 amino acids. Trimming left V 0 bases short and J 5 bases short, with 9 bases between. Germline V CDR1 and CDR2: SGDLS, YYNGEE. DNA of the CDR3: TGTGCCAGCAGCGTAGAGGGAGGAGACGAGCAGTACTTC. Residues: CASSVEGGDEQYF.

This rearrangement joins TRBV29-1 to TRBJ1-5, with D maybe TRBD1 (5 bases). This CDR3 is 13 amino acids long. The V gene lost 4 bases and the J gene lost 7 bases, with 14 bases spanning the gap. Looked up from germline, CDR1 is SQVTM and CDR2 is ANQGSEA. CDR3 region: CSVARAPDQPQHF. In DNA, the CDR3 is TGCAGCGTTGCCAGGGCACCCGACCAGCCCCAGCATTTT. Combining the CDR3 with reference TRBV29-1 and TRBJ1-5 gives the whole variable domain SAVISQKPSRDICQRGTSLTIQCQVDSQVTMMFWYRQQPGQSLTLIATANQGSEATYESGFVIDKFPISRPNLTFSTLTVSNMSPEDSSIYLCSVARAPDQPQHFGDGTRLSIL.

This CDR3 is CATGGPFGDEKLFF. The DNA for the CDR3 is TGTGCCACCGGAGGGCCCTTTGGAGATGAAAAACTGTTTTTT. J is TRBJ1-4 and V is TRBV28; D is undetermined. Germline CDR1 is MDHEN and CDR2 is SYDVKM. The CDR3 is 14 amino acids. With 10 bases removed from V and 6 bases from J, the gap between germline ends came to 18 bases.

This chain connects TRBV4-3 to TRBJ2-6; 8 bases fit TRBD1. Germline values: CDR1 LGHNA, CDR2 YSLEER. V dropped 6 bases and J dropped 1; count of bases not matched to a gene: 5. This CDR3 contains 16 residues. CDR3 amino acids: CASSEWTGSGANVLTF. The CDR3 DNA sequence: TGCGCCAGCAGTGAATGGACAGGGTCTGGGGCCAACGTCCTGACTTTC.

The chain joins TRBV18 to TRBJ1-5; possible D gene TRBD1, 6 bases. From germline, CDR1 is KGHSH and CDR2 LQKENI. The CDR3 is 14 amino acids. V gave up 2 bases and J gave up 5 bases, with 10 bases separating them. CDR3 loop: CASSPDRQYQPQHF. CDR3 coding DNA: TGTGCCAGCTCACCAGACAGGCAATATCAGCCCCAGCATTTT.

In nucleotides, the CDR3 is TGTGCCAGCAGCTTTGGGACAGGGAACAATTCACCCCTCCACTTT. Protein: CASSFGTGNNSPLHF. J is TRBJ1-6 and V is TRBV7-9; 9 bases fit TRBD1. Germline V CDR1 and CDR2: SEHNR, FQNEAQ (reference sequence). The CDR3 runs 15 residues. V shed 3 bases and J 7 bases; nucleotides not matched to a gene: 4.

The V call is TRBV6-4, the J call TRBJ1-2; D not certain. The germline V gene has CDR1 MRHNA and CDR2 SNTAGT. V was shortened by 2 bases and J by 3 bases, with 13 bases between the two germline ends. CDR3 length: 15 residues. The CDR3 here is CASSDPIRGYYGYTF. Here the CDR3 DNA reads TGTGCCAGCAGTGACCCGATACGAGGGTACTATGGCTACACCTTC.

This sequence joins TRBV6-6 and TRBJ1-6; D is possibly TRBD1 (6 bases). Trimming cost V 0 bases and J 9 bases, with 12 bases left between them. This CDR3 contains 15 residues. The germline V gene encodes CDR1 MNHNY and CDR2 SVGAGI (reference sequence). The DNA of the CDR3 is TGTGCCAGCAGTTACTCATTGGGGGCTTTTTCACCCCTCCACTTT. Protein sequence: CASSYSLGAFSPLHF.

The rearrangement links TRBV7-4 to TRBJ1-5; maybe TRBD1 (5 bases). Looked up from germline, CDR1 is SGHVT and CDR2 is SQSDAQ. The CDR3 is 17 amino acids. V lost 6 bases, J lost 1 base, and 19 bases lay in between. CDR3 coding DNA: TGTGCCAGCAGGCTTTACCAGGGTAGTTCAAGCAATCAGCCCCAGCATTTT. This gives the protein CASRLYQGSSSNQPQHF.

The J gene is TRBJ1-4, the V gene TRBV2; no clear D gene. Germline lookup yields CDR1 SNHLY and CDR2 FYNNEI. Trimming removed 4 bases at V and 6 bases at J, with 6 bases between. The CDR3 runs 12 residues. CDR3 nucleotide sequence: TGTGCCAGCAGTGTTTCGGATGAAAAACTGTTTTTT. Amino acids: CASSVSDEKLFF.